This TCR beta chain was captured by sequencing in a study of T cells in Graves' hyperthyroidism and ophthalmopathy. Study outcomes and limitations: In the blood, most expanded thyroid clonotypes above 0.001 appeared as well. Classification by a 13 V-J model distinguished ophthalmopathy from stable hyperthyroidism. Before onset, by a median of approximately 5.9 months, the model predicted ophthalmopathy.

Researchers amplified the TCR beta CDR3 regions from RNA transcripts. The primer set for the first-round RT-PCR of the TCR CDR3 was HTBI. TCRdb re-analysed the multiplex PCR reads in MiXCR, keeping a single row per CDR3 protein. This sample has approximately 640,000 distinct CDR3 sequences; about 45% occur once, and the top ten carry 6.5% to 9%. This clonotype has a handful of counts. The antigen remains undetermined. In making diagnoses, clinical symptoms, serum thyroxine and TRAb, thyroid ultrasound and orbital computed tomography were all used. This receptor was taken from an adult man with Graves' disease, either hyperthyroidism or ophthalmopathy (not recorded which). The sequenced sample was peripheral blood or thyroid tissue (not recorded which).

DNA of the CDR3: TGTGCCAGCAGTGTAAACAACGAACTACGGGGCTACACCTTC. Residues: CASSVNNELRGYTF. The V and J genes are TRBV2 and TRBJ1-2; D is ambiguous. The CDR3 consists of 14 residues. The germline CDR1 and CDR2 sequences are SNHLY and FYNNEI. The V gene lost 4 bases and the J gene lost 8 bases, with 17 bases spanning the gap.